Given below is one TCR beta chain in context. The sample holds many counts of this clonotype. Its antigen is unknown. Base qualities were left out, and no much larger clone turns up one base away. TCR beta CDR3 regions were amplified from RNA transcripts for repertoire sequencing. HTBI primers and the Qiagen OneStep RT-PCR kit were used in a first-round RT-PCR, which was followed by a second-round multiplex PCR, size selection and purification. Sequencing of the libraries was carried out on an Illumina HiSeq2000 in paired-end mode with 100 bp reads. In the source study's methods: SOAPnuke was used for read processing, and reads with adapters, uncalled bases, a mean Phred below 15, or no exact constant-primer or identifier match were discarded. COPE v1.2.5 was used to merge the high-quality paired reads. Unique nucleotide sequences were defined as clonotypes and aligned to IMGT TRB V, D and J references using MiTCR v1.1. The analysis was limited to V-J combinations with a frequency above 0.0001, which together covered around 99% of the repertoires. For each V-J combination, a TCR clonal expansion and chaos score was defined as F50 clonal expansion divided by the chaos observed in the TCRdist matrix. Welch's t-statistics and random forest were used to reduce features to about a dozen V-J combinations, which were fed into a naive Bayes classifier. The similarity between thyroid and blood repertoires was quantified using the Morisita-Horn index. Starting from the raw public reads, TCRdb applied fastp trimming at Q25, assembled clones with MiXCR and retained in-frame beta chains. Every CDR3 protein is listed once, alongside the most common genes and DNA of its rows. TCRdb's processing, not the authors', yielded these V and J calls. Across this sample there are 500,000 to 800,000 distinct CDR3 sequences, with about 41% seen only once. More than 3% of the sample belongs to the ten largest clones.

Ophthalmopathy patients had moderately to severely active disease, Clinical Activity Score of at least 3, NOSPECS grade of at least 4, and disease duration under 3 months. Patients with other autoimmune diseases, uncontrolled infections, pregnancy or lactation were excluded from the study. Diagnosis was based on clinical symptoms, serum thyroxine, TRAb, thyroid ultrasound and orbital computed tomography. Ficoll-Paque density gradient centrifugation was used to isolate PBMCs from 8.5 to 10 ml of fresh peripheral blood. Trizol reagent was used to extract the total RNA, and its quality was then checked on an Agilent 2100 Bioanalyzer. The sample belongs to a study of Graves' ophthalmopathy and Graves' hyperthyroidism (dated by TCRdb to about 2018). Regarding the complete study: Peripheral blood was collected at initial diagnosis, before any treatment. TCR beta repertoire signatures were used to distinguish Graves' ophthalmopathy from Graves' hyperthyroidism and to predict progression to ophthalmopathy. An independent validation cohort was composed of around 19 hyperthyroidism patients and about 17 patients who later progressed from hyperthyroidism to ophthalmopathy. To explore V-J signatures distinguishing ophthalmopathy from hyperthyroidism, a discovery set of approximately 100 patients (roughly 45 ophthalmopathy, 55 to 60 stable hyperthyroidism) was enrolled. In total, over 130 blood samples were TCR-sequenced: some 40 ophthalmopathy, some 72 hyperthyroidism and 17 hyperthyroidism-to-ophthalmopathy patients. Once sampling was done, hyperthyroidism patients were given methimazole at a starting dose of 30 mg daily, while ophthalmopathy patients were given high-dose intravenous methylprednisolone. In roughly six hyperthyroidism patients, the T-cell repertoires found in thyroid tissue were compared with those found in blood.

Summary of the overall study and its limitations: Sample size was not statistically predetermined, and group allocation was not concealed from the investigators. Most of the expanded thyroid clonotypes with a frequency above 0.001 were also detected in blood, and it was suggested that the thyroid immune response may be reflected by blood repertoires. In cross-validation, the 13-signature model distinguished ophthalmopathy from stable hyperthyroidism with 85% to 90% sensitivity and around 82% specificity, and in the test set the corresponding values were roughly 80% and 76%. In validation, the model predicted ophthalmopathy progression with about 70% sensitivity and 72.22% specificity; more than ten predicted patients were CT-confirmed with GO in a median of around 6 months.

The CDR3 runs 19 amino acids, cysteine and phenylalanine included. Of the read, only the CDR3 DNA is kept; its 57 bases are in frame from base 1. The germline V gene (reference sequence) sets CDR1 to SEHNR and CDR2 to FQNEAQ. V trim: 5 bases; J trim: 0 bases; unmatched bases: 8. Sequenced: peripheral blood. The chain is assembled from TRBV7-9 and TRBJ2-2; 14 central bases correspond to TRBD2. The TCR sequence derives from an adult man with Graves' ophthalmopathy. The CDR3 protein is CASSLQPGLAGANTGELFF. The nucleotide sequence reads TGTGCCAGCAGCCTACAACCGGGACTAGCGGGAGCGAACACCGGGGAGCTGTTTTTT.